Following are 10 T cell receptor beta chains from one sample sequenced in a study of PD-1 blockade in mismatch repair-deficient tumors. Libraries were prepared by immunoSEQ multiplex PCR; TCRdb keeps only in-frame clonotypes and omits some of them. The sample shows tens of thousands of clones, less than 85% of them seen only once. Sample: PBMCs, taken before pembrolizumab treatment. These receptors were taken from an adult with mismatch repair-deficient cancer.

The chain couples TRBV4-2 to TRBJ1-4; 10 bases agree with TRBD1. Per germline, CDR1 LGHNA and CDR2 YNFKEQ. Losses at the gene ends were 4 bases for V and 5 bases for J; bases not matched to a gene: 4. The CDR3 loop spans 15 amino acids. In DNA, the CDR3 is TGTGCCAGCAGCCTAGGGACAGGGGAAAATGAAAAACTGTTTTTT. Its translation is CASSLGTGENEKLFF.

The V gene is TRBV10-3, the J gene TRBJ2-1; D gene unclear. The ends were cut back, 3 bases at V and 3 bases at J, with 6 bases in the middle. CDR3 length equals 13 residues. The V gene's germline CDR1 is ENHRY and CDR2 SYGVKD. CDR3 in amino acids: CAISDPGYNEQFF. In DNA form, the CDR3 reads TGTGCCATCAGTGACCCGGGCTACAATGAGCAGTTCTTC.

This chain joins TRBV28 and TRBJ2-1; 11 bases are a match to TRBD2. CDR1 MDHEN and CDR2 SYDVKM come from the germline V gene. CDR3 length: 16 residues. V dropped 2 bases and J dropped 7; count of bases not matched to a gene: 7. This chain's CDR3 is CASSLTGTSGPNEQFF. CDR3 in DNA: TGTGCCAGCAGTTTAACGGGGACTAGCGGACCGAATGAGCAGTTCTTC.

Concerning this clone itself: An end of the junction does not agree with germline; a read error may underlie this. The CDR3 sequence is CASSPRTHLEHF. The CDR3 DNA reads as TGTGCCAGCAGTCCGAGGACTCACCTGGAGCATTTT. The V call is TRBV28, the J call TRBJ1-3; D gene uncertain. The V gene's germline CDR1 is MDHEN and CDR2 SYDVKM. This CDR3 is built from 12 residues.

This rearrangement joins TRBV9 to TRBJ1-3, with no clear D. CDR1 is SGDLS and CDR2 is YYNGEE in the germline V gene. This CDR3 spans 15 amino acids. The V and J ends lost 4 bases and 0 bases respectively, with 11 bases between them. The CDR3 protein is CASSNPGPSGNTIYF. The CDR3 region has the DNA TGTGCCAGCAGCAACCCCGGTCCCTCTGGAAACACCATATATTTT.

The CDR3 sequence: CASSLGGIYNEQFF. The CDR3 region has the DNA TGTGCCAGCAGTTTAGGCGGGATATACAATGAGCAGTTCTTC. This chain uses TRBV27 with TRBJ2-1; tentative D call: TRBD2 (6 bases). V was trimmed by 2 bases and J by 4 bases, leaving 9 bases between them. Germline CDR1 MNHEY, CDR2 SMNVEV (reference sequence). This CDR3 spans 14 amino acids.

The chain is built from TRBV10-3 and TRBJ2-1; TRBD2 is a possible D gene (6 bases). Trimming took off 10 bases at V and 2 bases at J, with 9 bases between the two ends. This CDR3 spans 12 amino acids. Germline V lookup: CDR1 ENHRY, CDR2 SYGVKD. This CDR3 is CATGLTYNEQFF. CDR3 sequence (DNA): TGTGCCACTGGACTAACCTACAATGAGCAGTTCTTC.

V and J are TRBV4-2 and TRBJ2-1; 7 bases align to TRBD2. The CDR3 is 16 residues long. Germline values: CDR1 LGHNA, CDR2 YNFKEQ. V gave up 0 bases and J gave up 5 bases; unmatched junction bases: 7. The CDR3 sequence: CASSQDLLAANNEQFF. As DNA, the CDR3 is TGTGCCAGCAGCCAAGACCTCCTAGCGGCAAACAATGAGCAGTTCTTC.

The V gene is TRBV5-1, the J gene TRBJ2-5; D gene ambiguous. The CDR3 sequence is 14 residues long. Germline CDR1 SGHRS, CDR2 YFSETQ. V lost 1 base, J lost 3 bases, and 10 bases lay in between. The CDR3 nucleotides read TGCGCCAGCAGCTTGTTCGACACGAAAGAGACCCAGTACTTC. It translates to CASSLFDTKETQYF.

This chain connects TRBV19 to TRBJ2-7; 7 bases align to TRBD1. The CDR3 covers 14 residues. From germline, CDR1 is LNHDA and CDR2 SQIVND (reference sequence). V was pared by 2 bases and J by 2 bases, with 3 bases of the junction left unmatched. Written as DNA, the CDR3 is TGTGCCAGTAGTATAAGGGACAGACCCTACGAGCAGTACTTC. This codes for CASSIRDRPYEQYF.